One and the same sample provided the 26 T cell receptor beta chains below, sequenced in a study of T cell responses to AZD1222 COVID-19 vaccine. Assay: immunoSEQ multiplex PCR; the TCRdb copy retains only in-frame clones and omits some. The table records 85,000 to 130,000 clones, roughly 86% of them present only once. The sequencing used peripheral blood, collected 28 days after the second dose of the MenACWY control vaccine. The origin of the receptors is an adult who received the MenACWY meningococcal vaccine as a control.

This chain uses TRBV7-5 with TRBJ2-1; TRBD1, the table's D call, was not compared with the DNA. TRBV7-5 is tagged as a pseudogene. The CDR3 spans 18 residues. Written as DNA, the CDR3 is TGTGCCAGAAGCTTAGCTTTTTGGGGCGGCTGTCGGTTCAATGAGCAGTTCTTC. Translating it yields CARSLAFWGGCRFNEQFF.

The J gene is TRBJ2-5, the V gene TRBV6-5, with 10 nucleotides matching TRBD1. The CDR3 sequence is 14 residues long. J was trimmed by 6 bases and V by 6 bases; bases with no gene match: 7. Looked up from germline, CDR1 is MNHEY and CDR2 is SVGAGI. CDR3 amino acids: CASRTGGLRKTQYF. In DNA form, the CDR3 reads TGTGCCAGCAGGACAGGGGGCTTACGAAAGACCCAGTACTTC.

This chain links TRBV11-2 with TRBJ1-6, with D perhaps matching TRBD1 (6 bases). Germline CDR1 is SGHAT and CDR2 is FQNNGV. The CDR3 extends over 16 amino acids. V lost 3 bases and J 9 bases, leaving 18 bases between the germline ends. The chain's CDR3 is CASSFYAGGRGSPLHF. The CDR3 DNA reads TGTGCCAGCAGCTTCTATGCCGGGGGGCGGGGTTCACCCCTCCACTTT.

This chain uses TRBV7-9 with TRBJ2-6; no clear D. With 2 bases removed from V and 1 base from J, the gap between germline ends came to 12 bases. Germline lookup yields CDR1 SEHNR and CDR2 FQNEAQ (reference sequence). This CDR3 has 17 amino acids. The CDR3 spells CASSLPRRYSGANVLTF. The CDR3 DNA reads TGTGCCAGCAGCTTACCCCGACGGTATTCTGGGGCCAACGTCCTGACTTTC. Filled out from reference TRBV7-9 and TRBJ2-6, the complete variable domain reads DTGVSQNPRHKITKRGQNVTFRCDPISEHNRLYWYRQTLGQGPEFLTYFQNEAQLEKSRLLSDRFSAERPKGSFSTLEIQRTEQGDSAMYLCASSLPRRYSGANVLTFGAGSRLTVL.

This sequence joins TRBV4-2 and TRBJ1-5, with D perhaps TRBD1 (6 bases). The CDR3 spans 18 residues. Germline CDR1 reads LGHNA; CDR2 reads YNFKEQ. Trimming took off 0 bases at V and 2 bases at J, with 17 bases between the two ends. The CDR3: CASSQDVVRGLGNQPQHF. The CDR3 nucleotides are TGTGCCAGCAGCCAAGATGTTGTCAGGGGTTTAGGCAATCAGCCCCAGCATTTT.

The CDR3: CASSLESRLNTEAFF. The CDR3 coding sequence is TGTGCCAGCAGCTTGGAGAGCAGGCTGAACACTGAAGCTTTCTTT. The chain joins TRBV5-6 to TRBJ1-1; D unresolved. CDR1 SGHDT and CDR2 YYEEEE come from the germline V gene. The CDR3 runs 15 residues. Between the trimmed V and J ends, which lost 0 bases and 0 bases, there was a span of 9 bases.

This clone is a singleton in its sample. The CDR3 sequence: CASSPDSSYSPLHF. CDR3 bases: TGTGCCAGCTCTCCTGACAGTAGTTATTCACCCCTCCACTTT. This chain joins TRBV18 and TRBJ1-6, with a possible D match to TRBD1 (5 bases). V lost 6 bases, J lost 8 bases, and 14 bases lay in between. Germline CDR1 reads KGHSH; CDR2 reads LQKENI. There are 14 residues in the CDR3.

The V gene is TRBV10-3, the J gene TRBJ2-7; no clear D gene. Germline CDR1 ENHRY, CDR2 SYGVKD. CDR3 size: 13 residues. Trimming cost V 7 bases and J 6 bases, with 16 bases left between them. DNA of the CDR3: TGTGCCATCACCACGACCGAAACGCGCGAGCAGTACTTC. Translated, it gives CAITTTETREQYF.

V gene TRBV15 combines with J gene TRBJ1-6; 7 bases are shared with TRBD1. There are 15 residues in the CDR3. Germline loops: CDR1 LNHNV, CDR2 YYDKDF (reference sequence). Germline trimming cut 0 bases from V and 10 bases from J; bases unmatched to any gene: 6. The CDR3: CATSRDTGVLSPLHF. DNA for the CDR3: TGTGCCACCAGCAGAGACACAGGGGTTCTGTCACCCCTCCACTTT.

The rearrangement uses TRBV25-1 and TRBJ1-2; D perhaps matches TRBD1 (5 bases). The V end lost 3 bases, the J end lost 11 bases, and 22 bases lay between the germline ends. The CDR3 contains 15 residues. The germline CDR1 and CDR2 sequences are MGHDK and SYGVNS. CDR3 region: CASSDFRTPPSVYTF. The CDR3 DNA reads as TGTGCCAGCAGTGATTTCCGGACACCCCCTTCAGTTTACACCTTC.

The V and J genes are TRBV5-1 and TRBJ2-1, with 7 bases matching TRBD2. The V segment lost 4 bases and the J segment 3 bases; nucleotides outside the gene matches: 10. This CDR3 spans 16 amino acids. Germline V gives CDR1 SGHRS, CDR2 YFSETQ. CDR3 nucleotides: TGCGCCAGCAGCCCCTCGGGAGCGGGGTTCTACAATGAGCAGTTCTTC. This sequence encodes CASSPSGAGFYNEQFF.

On this clone: This specimen includes other DNA sequences encoding the same CDR3. This chain joins TRBV7-2 and TRBJ1-1; possible D gene TRBD1, 5 bases. Germline lookup yields CDR1 SGHTA and CDR2 FQGNSA. The CDR3 sequence is 14 residues long. Trimming removed 2 bases at V and 0 bases at J, with 7 bases between. The CDR3 DNA reads TGTGCCAGCAGCTTATCAGGGATGAACACTGAAGCTTTCTTT. Its protein is CASSLSGMNTEAFF.

CDR3 region: CASGGTPRAGELFF. CDR3 DNA: TGTGCCAGCGGAGGGACACCCCGCGCCGGGGAGCTGTTTTTT. The genes are TRBV9 and TRBJ2-2; possibly TRBD1 or TRBD2 for D (6 bases each). This CDR3 region has 14 residues. V was trimmed by 7 bases and J by 6 bases, leaving 16 bases between them. Germline CDR1 reads SGDLS; CDR2 reads YYNGEE.

The CDR3 DNA reads as TGTGCCAGCAGTCCCCGGAATGGCGAGCAGTACTTC. This sequence encodes CASSPRNGEQYF. The chain has TRBV12-3 or TRBV12-4 and TRBJ2-7, with unresolved D. V lost 5 bases and J lost 6, with 11 bases in between. CDR3 length: 12 amino acids.

CDR3 residues: CASSSSPGGGETQYF. The CDR3 DNA is TGTGCCAGCAGCTCAAGCCCTGGCGGGGGAGAGACCCAGTACTTC. The rearrangement joins TRBV7-7 to TRBJ2-5; 7 positions agree with TRBD2. Per the germline V gene, CDR1 is SSHAT and CDR2 is FNYEAQ (reference sequence). V was clipped by 4 bases and J by 4 bases; unmatched bases: 9. The CDR3 is made up of 15 amino acids.

The chain is built from TRBV28 and TRBJ2-7; 9 bases are a match to TRBD2. The CDR3 is made up of 15 amino acids. Trimming removed 4 bases from V and 2 bases from J; junction bases left unmatched: 6. Per germline, CDR1 MDHEN and CDR2 SYDVKM. Written as DNA, the CDR3 is TGTGCCAGCAGTTCCATGCTAGCGGGGACCTACGAGCAGTACTTC. Encoded protein: CASSSMLAGTYEQYF.

This rearrangement joins TRBV7-8 to TRBJ2-7; D may correspond to TRBD1 or TRBD2 (5 bases each). CDR1 is SGHVS and CDR2 is FQNEAQ in the germline V gene. V lost 5 bases and J 0 bases, leaving 17 bases between the germline ends. CDR3 length: 16 amino acids. CDR3 sequence (DNA): TGTGCCAGCAGCCCCCGGGGCGATAACCCCTCCTACGAGCAGTACTTC. Translation: CASSPRGDNPSYEQYF.

The chain uses TRBV6-4 and TRBJ1-6; D unclear. V shed 3 bases and J shed 4 bases, with 10 bases lying between them. The length of the CDR3 is 15 residues. The germline gives CDR1 MRHNA, CDR2 SNTAGT. The CDR3 protein is CASSDNGQYNSPLHF. The CDR3 bases are TGTGCCAGCAGTGATAACGGCCAGTATAATTCACCCCTCCACTTT.

The chain has TRBV7-2 and TRBJ1-4, with TRBD1 as a possible D gene (5 bases). The CDR3 consists of 15 residues. CDR1 is SGHTA and CDR2 is FQGNSA in the germline V gene. V was shortened by 5 bases and J by 5 bases, with 15 bases between the two germline ends. In DNA form, the CDR3 reads TGTGCCAGCAGCCCAGCCGTGGGGGTGAATGAAAAACTGTTTTTT. This sequence encodes CASSPAVGVNEKLFF.

The chain is built from TRBV7-8 and TRBJ1-5; D is possibly TRBD1 (6 bases). The V gene's germline CDR1 is SGHVS and CDR2 FQNEAQ. The V end lost 5 bases, the J end lost 1 base, and 12 bases lay between the germline ends. The CDR3 spans 15 residues. The CDR3 loop reads CASSPGGRSNQPQHF. The CDR3 coding sequence is TGTGCCAGCAGCCCGGGGGGCAGGAGCAATCAGCCCCAGCATTTT.

The chain links TRBV7-7 to TRBJ1-5; D is uncertain. Germline V gene lookup returns CDR1 SSHAT and CDR2 FNYEAQ (reference sequence). This CDR3 contains 16 residues. Trimming took off 0 bases at V and 2 bases at J, with 11 bases between the two ends. CDR3 nucleotides: TGTGCCAGCAGCTTAGCCTCGAGGGATGGCAATCAGCCCCAGCATTTT. Translation: CASSLASRDGNQPQHF. Filled out from reference TRBV7-7 and TRBJ1-5, the complete variable domain reads GAGVSQSPRYKVTKRGQDVTLRCDPISSHATLYWYQQALGQGPEFLTYFNYEAQPDKSGLPSDRFSAERPEGSISTLTIQRTEQRDSAMYRCASSLASRDGNQPQHFGDGTRLSIL.

This sequence joins TRBV3-1 (or the pseudogene TRBV3-2) and TRBJ2-3; 8 bases align to TRBD2. The junction had 6 bases not matched to a gene; V was cut back by 2 bases and J by 5 bases. From germline, CDR1 is LGHDT and CDR2 YNNKEL (reference sequence). This CDR3 region has 15 residues. For the CDR3, the DNA is TGTGCCAGCAGCCAAAGGCGGGGGGCTGGAGATACGCAGTATTTT. Protein: CASSQRRGAGDTQYF.

The chain combines TRBV7-9 with TRBJ2-7, with D maybe TRBD1 (5 bases). Germline values: CDR1 SEHNR, CDR2 FQNEAQ (reference sequence). The CDR3 runs to 15 residues. V was pared by 6 bases and J by 4 bases, with 19 bases between. CDR3 nucleotide sequence: TGTGCCAGCAGTCCAGGGCTTATCTTCCGATACGAGCAGTACTTC. Encoded protein: CASSPGLIFRYEQYF.

The sample holds a few counts of this clone. The V call is TRBV9, the J call TRBJ1-4, with 8 bases that match TRBD1. Germline values: CDR1 SGDLS, CDR2 YYNGEE. Trimming removed 0 bases from V and 13 bases from J; junction bases left unmatched: 14. CDR3 size: 16 residues. CDR3 bases: TGTGCCAGCAGCGTAGAAGTTGGTCAGGGGGCCGGGGGACTGTTTTTT. Its translation: CASSVEVGQGAGGLFF. Using reference TRBV9 and TRBJ1-4 for the parts outside the CDR3, the full variable domain is DSGVTQTPKHLITATGQRVTLRCSPRSGDLSVYWYQQSLDQGLQFLIQYYNGEERAKGNILERFSAQQFPDLHSELNLSSLELGDSALYFCASSVEVGQGAGGLFFGSGTQLSVL.

The chain has TRBV5-1 and TRBJ2-2, with TRBD1 identical over 10 bases. Germline V gene lookup returns CDR1 SGHRS and CDR2 YFSETQ. CDR3 length: 16 amino acids. The V and J ends lost 4 bases and 5 bases, in that order; junction bases with no gene match: 8. CDR3 in amino acids: CASSRRQGADTGELFF. The CDR3 DNA is TGCGCCAGCAGCCGACGACAGGGGGCGGATACCGGGGAGCTGTTTTTT.

V is TRBV5-1 and J is TRBJ1-4; 7 bases line up with TRBD1. The CDR3 contains 16 residues. V was clipped by 4 bases and J by 0 bases; unmatched bases: 6. Germline V CDR1 and CDR2: SGHRS, YFSETQ. CDR3 loop: CASSIGDSATNEKLFF. In nucleotides, the CDR3 is TGCGCCAGCAGCATAGGGGACAGCGCAACTAATGAAAAACTGTTTTTT.